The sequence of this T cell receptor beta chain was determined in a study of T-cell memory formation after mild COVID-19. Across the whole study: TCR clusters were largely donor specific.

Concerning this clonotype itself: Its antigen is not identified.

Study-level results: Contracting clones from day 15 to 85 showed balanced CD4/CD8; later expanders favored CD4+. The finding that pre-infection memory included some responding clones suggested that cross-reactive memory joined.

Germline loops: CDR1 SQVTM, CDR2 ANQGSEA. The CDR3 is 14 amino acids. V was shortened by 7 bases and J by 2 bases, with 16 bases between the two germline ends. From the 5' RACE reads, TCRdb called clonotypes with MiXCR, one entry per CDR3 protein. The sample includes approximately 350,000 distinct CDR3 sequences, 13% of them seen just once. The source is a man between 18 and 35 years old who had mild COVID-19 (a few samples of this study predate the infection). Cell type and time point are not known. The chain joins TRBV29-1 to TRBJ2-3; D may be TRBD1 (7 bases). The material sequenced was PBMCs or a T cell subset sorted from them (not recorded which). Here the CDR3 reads CSGGDSTLTDTQYF. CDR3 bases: TGCAGCGGGGGGGACAGTACCCTCACAGATACGCAGTATTTT.